Listed below are T cell receptor beta chains from one sample, sequenced in a study of blood T cell repertoires in COVID-19. Profiled with immunoSEQ multiplex PCR; TCRdb holds only in-frame clones, not every one. The sample yields around 190,000 clones, roughly 82% seen once. The sample was peripheral blood. These receptors were collected from an older woman with COVID-19, enrolled during active disease. Both conserved end residues are part of each CDR3. Each record gives: D gene, J gene, V gene, clone size, CDR3 DNA, CDR3 protein. D genes are given only for firm matches. Clone sizes are given selectively: once, few, many, or a class where the clone is expanded.

- | TRBJ1-5 | TRBV6-5 | - | TGTGCCAGCAGTTCCCGGGAGCTGTATAGCAATCAGCCCCAGCATTTT | CASSSRELYSNQPQHF
- | TRBJ1-6 | TRBV9 | few | TGTGCCAGCAGTCAAGCTACAGTTAATTCACCCCTCCACTTT | CASSQATVNSPLHF
TRBD2 | TRBJ2-5 | TRBV28 | - | TGTGCCAGCAGTTTAAGCGGGAGGTACAACCAAGAGACCCAGTACTTC | CASSLSGRYNQETQYF
- | TRBJ2-5 | TRBV19 | - | TGTGCCAGTAGTAATAGGGTGGCGGGGGAGACCCAGTACTTC | CASSNRVAGETQYF
- | TRBJ2-1 | TRBV29-1 | - | TGCAGCTGCAGGAACAATGAGCAGTTCTTC | CSCRNNEQFF
TRBD2 | TRBJ2-2 | TRBV7-3 | - | TGTGCCAGCAGCCCCCGGGGGGGAGGAACCGGGGAGCTGTTTTTT | CASSPRGGGTGELFF
- | TRBJ1-5 | TRBV28 | once | TGTGCCAGCTGTTCATCTCAGCCCCAGCATTTT | CASCSSQPQHF
- | TRBJ2-3 | TRBV7-2 | - | TGTGCCAGCAGCTTAGGGTGGGGGGTTTCAGATACGCAGTATTTT | CASSLGWGVSDTQYF
TRBD1 | TRBJ1-2 | TRBV28 | - | TGTGCCAGCAGTTTTCGCTCGAAACAGGGGTATGGCTACACCTTC | CASSFRSKQGYGYTF
- | TRBJ1-1 | TRBV19 | few | TGTGCCAGTAGTATTGTAGGAGGGGCGAACACTGAAGCTTTCTTT | CASSIVGGANTEAFF
TRBD1 | TRBJ2-5 | TRBV2 | few | TGTGCCAGCAGCTTCGGGACAGGGGGGGGCAAATGGACCCAGTACTTC | CASSFGTGGGKWTQYF
- | TRBJ2-2 | TRBV28 | - | TGTGCCAGCTCACTACCAGGCAGGGCCAACACCGGGGAGCTGTTTTTT | CASSLPGRANTGELFF
- | TRBJ2-1 | TRBV28 | - | TGTGCCAGCAGTTTATCTAGGGGAATTGAGCAGTTCTTC | CASSLSRGIEQFF